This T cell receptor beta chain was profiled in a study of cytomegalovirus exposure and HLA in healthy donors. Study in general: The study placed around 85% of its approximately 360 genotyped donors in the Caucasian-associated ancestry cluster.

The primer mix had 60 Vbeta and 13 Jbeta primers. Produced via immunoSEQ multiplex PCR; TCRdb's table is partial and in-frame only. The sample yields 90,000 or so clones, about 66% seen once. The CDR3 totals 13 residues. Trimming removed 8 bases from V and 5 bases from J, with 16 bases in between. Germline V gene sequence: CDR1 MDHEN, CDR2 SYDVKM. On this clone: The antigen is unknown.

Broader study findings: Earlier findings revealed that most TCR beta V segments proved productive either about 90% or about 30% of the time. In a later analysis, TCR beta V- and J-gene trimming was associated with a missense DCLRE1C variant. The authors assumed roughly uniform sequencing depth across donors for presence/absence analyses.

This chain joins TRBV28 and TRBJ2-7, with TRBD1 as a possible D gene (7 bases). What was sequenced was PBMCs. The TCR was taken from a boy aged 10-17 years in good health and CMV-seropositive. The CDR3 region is CASQGEAWDEQYF. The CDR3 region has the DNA TGTGCCAGCCAGGGGGAGGCCTGGGACGAGCAGTACTTC. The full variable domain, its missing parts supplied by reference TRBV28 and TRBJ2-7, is DVKVTQSSRYLVKRTGEKVFLECVQDMDHENMFWYRQDPGLGLRLIYFSYDVKMKEKGDIPEGYSVSREKKERFSLILESASTNQTSMYLCASQGEAWDEQYFGPGTRLTVT.